The TCR beta chain described here comes from a study of blood T cell repertoires in COVID-19. In the study overall: Nucleic acid was either cDNA or gDNA, and it came from T cells, B-cell-depleted T cells, or PBMCs.

A word on this clone: This same CDR3 is encoded by further DNA sequences in the sample.

In the original processing: Amplification of reference gene primers provided the estimated nucleated cell counts. Only in-frame clones appear in the TCRdb table, and some are missing; sequencing was by immunoSEQ multiplex PCR. The V and J calls and the clone size are those of that table, but D and trimming were determined from the DNA. The sample includes 120,000 to 150,000 clones, around 86% seen only once; the top ten take about 4.2%. The TCR sequence derives from a woman aged 80 or over with acute or convalescent COVID-19. Sequencing used peripheral blood.

CDR3 nucleotides: TGCGCCAGCAGCTTCGGTAGCGGGGGGGGCACAGATACGCAGTATTTT. It translates to CASSFGSGGGTDTQYF. The rearrangement joins TRBV5-1 to TRBJ2-3; 11 positions agree with TRBD2. CDR1 and CDR2 (germline): SGHRS, YFSETQ. The ends lost 2 bases at V and 1 base at J; junction bases unmatched: 3. The CDR3 contains 16 residues.